This entry features one T cell receptor (beta chain) sequence. The data originate from a study of blood T cell repertoires in COVID-19. Looked up from germline, CDR1 is SGHRS and CDR2 is YFSETQ. The CDR3 length is 14 residues. V was clipped by 1 base and J by 6 bases; unmatched bases: 3. Profiled with immunoSEQ multiplex PCR; TCRdb holds only in-frame clones, not every one. The sample shows some 530,000 clones, about nine tenths of them seen only once. The sequence derives from a woman aged 55-75 years who had recovered from COVID-19. The gene calls are TRBV5-1 and TRBJ1-2, with 10 bases aligning to TRBD1. What was sequenced was PBMCs or T cells enriched from blood (not recorded which). CDR3 DNA sequence: TGCGCCAGCAGCTTGATCGGGACAGGGGATGGCTACACCTTC. Translating it yields CASSLIGTGDGYTF.